The present entry profiles one T cell receptor (beta chain) with its context. Uncontrolled infection, other autoimmune disease, pregnancy and lactation each barred patients from inclusion. Diagnoses used clinical symptoms, serum thyroxine and TRAb, thyroid ultrasound and orbital computed tomography. This entry comes from a study of T cells in Graves' hyperthyroidism and ophthalmopathy. RNA transcripts served as the template for amplifying TCR beta CDR3 regions. Using the HTBI primer set, a first-round RT-PCR was run on the TCR CDR3. TCRdb processed the multiplex PCR reads anew with MiXCR; each CDR3 protein has one entry. The sample carries approximately 420,000 distinct CDR3 sequences, roughly an eighth recorded once. After removal of 4 bases from V and 6 bases from J, the junction contained 10 bases not matched to a gene. The germline gives CDR1 KGHDR, CDR2 SFDVKD. The CDR3 is 17 amino acids.

The chain combines TRBV24-1 with TRBJ2-2, with TRBD2 matching 10 bases. Input material: blood. The origin of this receptor is a woman between 18 and 29 years old with Graves' hyperthyroidism. CDR3 in DNA: TGTGCCACCAGTGAGGGCCGACTAGCGGGTGCGTCCGGGGAGCTGTTTTTT. The encoded protein is CATSEGRLAGASGELFF.